This TCR beta chain was sequenced during a study of T cells in Graves' hyperthyroidism and ophthalmopathy. Study-wide context: It was at initial diagnosis, before any treatment, that peripheral blood was collected. Study observations and caveats: Ophthalmopathy and stable hyperthyroidism were told apart by a 13 V-J model. In the blood, most expanded thyroid clonotypes above 0.001 appeared as well.

This clonotype was counted many times. The target antigen is unknown. Germline V gene data show CDR1 as DFQATT and CDR2 as SNEGSKA (reference sequence). Deletions cut 4 bases from V and 4 bases from J, with 6 bases between. The CDR3 length is 11 residues. TCR beta CDR3 regions were amplified from RNA transcripts. TCR CDR3 regions were first amplified by RT-PCR with HTBI primers. One entry per CDR3 protein results from TCRdb running MiXCR on the multiplex PCR reads. Here the sample spans around 300,000 distinct CDR3 sequences, about 20% being singletons. The sample was blood. The clonotype was recovered from a young man with Graves' ophthalmopathy. The rearrangement links TRBV20-1 to TRBJ2-3; D remains ambiguous. DNA of the CDR3: TGCAGTGCTACAGACCCAGATACGCAGTATTTT. This gives the protein CSATDPDTQYF.